The T cell receptor beta chain under discussion was sequenced for a study of CD8 T cells in Susac syndrome. The V end lost 6 bases, the J end lost 1 base, and 16 bases lay between the germline ends. Germline V gene sequence: CDR1 SGHRS, CDR2 YFSETQ. CDR3 length: 15 amino acids. Random hexamers were used to reverse transcribe an amount of about 0.45 to 1 ug RNA. TCR beta CDR3 was amplified by immunoSEQ multiplex PCR. This amplification extended across 54 Vbeta and 13 Jbeta segments. Each CDR3 protein gets one entry after TCRdb re-called the immunoSEQ multiplex PCR reads with MiXCR. The sample lists fewer than 65,000 distinct CDR3 sequences, more than 90% seen once, with roughly 0.2% in the top ten. In regard to this clonotype: Its antigen is currently unknown.

Overall study results and limits: The study recognized that the number of individuals in its TCR sequencing and HLA analysis was relatively small.

In contrast to the negatively isolated CD8+ and CD4+ T cells, TEMRA cells were FACS-enriched. The specimen was CD8+ T cells from PBMCs. The receptor comes from a human donor in good health. This sequence joins TRBV5-1 and TRBJ2-5; possibly TRBD1 for D (5 bases). The CDR3 DNA is TGCGCCAGCAACGCTCAAGACAGCAGCCAAGAGACCCAGTACTTC. Translated, it gives CASNAQDSSQETQYF.